What follows describes a single T cell receptor beta chain. The source of the sample is a study of blood T cell repertoires in COVID-19. Study background: There were acute and convalescent COVID-19 samples, and they came from the United States, Italy and Spain.

The CDR3 loop spans 16 amino acids. The V end lost 2 bases, the J end lost 0 bases, and 13 bases lay between the germline ends. The V gene's germline CDR1 is MNHEY and CDR2 SVGAGI. Study members were between about 18 and 100 years old and lived in 20 to 30 US regions. Exposed study participants had met a COVID-19 case within 2 weeks before entry. Study processing details: Amplification from reference gene primers served as the basis for estimated nucleated cell counts. Profiled with immunoSEQ multiplex PCR; TCRdb holds only in-frame clones, not every one. The V and J calls and clone size were taken over from that table, and D and trimming were inferred from the DNA. The table lists around 160,000 clones, about four fifths of them singletons, with roughly 5.5% in the top ten.

This receptor was identified in a woman between 50 and 59 years old who had been exposed to COVID-19. V is TRBV6-5 and J is TRBJ1-1; tentatively, D is TRBD1 (6 bases). Sequencing was done on a sample of PBMCs or T cells enriched from blood (not recorded which). The CDR3 protein is CASSYLTGRMNTEAFF. The CDR3 DNA sequence: TGTGCCAGCAGTTACCTGACAGGCCGTATGAACACTGAAGCTTTCTTT.